This T cell receptor beta chain is drawn from a study of radiotherapy plus CTLA-4 blockade in lung cancer. The V and J ends lost 5 bases and 4 bases, in that order; junction bases with no gene match: 7. The CDR3 totals 14 residues. CDR1 SGHAT and CDR2 FQNNGV come from the germline V gene. Only in-frame clones appear in the TCRdb table, and some are missing; sequencing was by immunoSEQ multiplex PCR. The table lists about 51,000 clones, 75% to 85% of them singletons. This clone has only a few counts. The chain recombines TRBV11-2 with TRBJ1-2, with 7 bases identical to TRBD1. Source: peripheral blood, taken from a patient treated with radiotherapy plus ipilimumab. This TCR was recovered from a human donor with non-small cell lung cancer who had a complete response to radiotherapy plus ipilimumab. This chain's CDR3 is CASSIQGLGYGYTF. CDR3 DNA: TGTGCCAGCAGCATACAGGGGTTGGGCTATGGCTACACCTTC. The full variable domain, its missing parts supplied by reference TRBV11-2 and TRBJ1-2, is EAGVAQSPRYKIIEKRQSVAFWCNPISGHATLYWYQQILGQGPKLLIQFQNNGVVDDSQLPKDRFSAERLKGVDSTLKIQPAKLEDSAVYLCASSIQGLGYGYTFGSGTRLTVV.